This T cell receptor (beta chain) was identified during a study of blood T cell repertoires in COVID-19. Study details: Sample material is recorded as cDNA or gDNA derived from T cells, B-cell-depleted T cells, or PBMCs.

This table comes from immunoSEQ multiplex PCR, and its TCRdb copy is limited to in-frame clones, with some not included. The table has 160,000 or so clones, approximately 80% seen once; the top ten hold roughly 15%. The TCR was taken from a man aged 50 or older who had recovered from COVID-19. The material sequenced was PBMCs or T cells enriched from blood (not recorded which).

The CDR3 DNA is TGTGCCAGCAGCCCCCAGGCAGCTTCTGGAAACACCATATATTTT. Its translation: CASSPQAASGNTIYF. V gene TRBV7-9 combines with J gene TRBJ1-3; D remains ambiguous. Per the germline V gene, CDR1 is SEHNR and CDR2 is FQNEAQ (reference sequence). The V gene lost 5 bases and the J gene lost 1 base, with 12 bases spanning the gap. The CDR3 spans 15 residues.